The T cell receptor beta chain described here comes from a study of beta chain features in type 1 diabetes. Study-level points and caveats: cDNA-based reads could over-represent cells with high TCR expression. A definitive answer on HLA type influencing TCRB rearrangement was not reached here. A closer apparent resemblance between naive, central memory and Treg TCRB repertoires was seen in patients than in healthy donors.

On this clone: Its matching antigen is unknown.

Expressed TCRB transcripts were sequenced, since all the RNA that had been isolated was reverse transcribed. The data were produced by immunoSEQ multiplex PCR, yet TCRdb's version contains in-frame clones alone and is incomplete. The sample has over 350,000 clones, more than 12% seen once. In germline, CDR1 is SGHAT, CDR2 FQNNGV. With 3 bases clipped from V and 4 bases from J, the junction kept 5 bases outside the gene matches. This CDR3 spans 15 amino acids. The J gene is TRBJ2-3, the V gene TRBV11-2; 9 bases align to TRBD1. The clonotype originates from a young woman in good health. The sequenced sample consisted of naive CD4+ T cells from blood. The DNA for the CDR3 is TGTGCCAGCAGCTTGAGGACAGGGGAGGCAGATACGCAGTATTTT. It specifies CASSLRTGEADTQYF.